This is a list of T cell receptor beta chains from one sample in a study of blood T cell repertoires in COVID-19. Clones were read by immunoSEQ multiplex PCR, and TCRdb kept only the in-frame ones, dropping some. The table shows about 63,000 clones, with approximately 79% occurring only once. Sequenced input: peripheral blood. The receptors were gathered from a human donor in a cohort sampled during active COVID-19. Both conserved end residues are part of each CDR3. A D gene is named only where the DNA matches it firmly. Not every row has a clone size; where given, it reads once, few, many or a size class.

size	V	J	D	DNA	CDR3
once	TRBV11-3	TRBJ1-2	TRBD1	TGTGCCAGCAGCTCCACAGGGGGCCTGGGCTACACCTTC	CASSSTGGLGYTF
once	TRBV18	TRBJ1-1	TRBD1	TGTGCCAGCTCTAGGGACAGGAATTCTTATGAAGCTTTCTTT	CASSRDRNSYEAFF
-	TRBV28	TRBJ1-4	TRBD1	TGTGCCAGCAGTTTGACAGGGGGCGTTGAAAAACTGTTTTTT	CASSLTGGVEKLFF
-	TRBV18	TRBJ2-5	-	TGTGCCAGCTCACCACCGGGGGCTTCCCAGTACTTC	CASSPPGASQYF
-	TRBV12-5	TRBJ1-2	TRBD1	TGTGCTAGTGGTTTGTTGGGACAGGGGGCGCGAGGCTATGGCTACACCTTC	CASGLLGQGARGYGYTF
few	TRBV5-6	TRBJ2-2	-	TGTGCCAGCAGCTTGCCCTACGCGGATCCGAACACCGGGGAGCTGTTTTTT	CASSLPYADPNTGELFF
-	TRBV19	TRBJ1-1	-	TGTGCCAGTAGTAGGGGACACTTGAACACTGAAGCTTTCTTT	CASSRGHLNTEAFF
few	TRBV7-2	TRBJ1-6	-	TGTGCCAGCAGCCAAACAGGGAGTCCGGCGTCACCCCTCCACTTT	CASSQTGSPASPLHF
-	TRBV3-1/TRBV3-2	TRBJ2-5	TRBD2	TGTGCCAGCAGCCCCACCGGGACTAGCGGGAGTGCGGGCAAGACCCAGTACTTC	CASSPTGTSGSAGKTQYF
few	TRBV18	TRBJ1-3	-	TGTGCCAGCTCACCACAGCACTCTGGAAACACCATATATTTT	CASSPQHSGNTIYF
-	TRBV19	TRBJ2-2	-	TGTGCCAGTAGTATGGGCGTCGGGGTTGCCGGGGAGCTGTTTTTT	CASSMGVGVAGELFF
-	TRBV11-2	TRBJ1-2	-	TGTGCCAGCAGCCTCAACCGGGTGGGAGATGGCTACACCTTC	CASSLNRVGDGYTF
-	TRBV7-6	TRBJ2-2	TRBD2	TGTGCCAGCAGCCTAGAGTCTAGCGGGATCACCGGGGAGCTGTTTTTT	CASSLESSGITGELFF
-	TRBV7-9	TRBJ2-3	TRBD2	TGTGCCAGCAGGTCTGGGGAGGGCAGCACAGATACGCAGTATTTT	CASRSGEGSTDTQYF
-	TRBV27	TRBJ2-4	TRBD1	TGTGCCAGCAGTTCCCGGACAGGGGTGTACTTC	CASSSRTGVYF
once	TRBV2	TRBJ1-1	TRBD1	TGTGCCAGCAGTCGACAGGGGCACACTGAAGCTTTCTTT	CASSRQGHTEAFF
-	TRBV12-3/TRBV12-4	TRBJ2-7	-	TGTGCCAGCAGCGAAAACACAGGGACCGAGCAGTACTTC	CASSENTGTEQYF
-	TRBV28	TRBJ1-3	-	TGTGCCAGCAGTTTCTTGGACACCCGCTCTGGAAACACCATATATTTT	CASSFLDTRSGNTIYF
-	TRBV5-1	TRBJ2-1	TRBD1	TGCGCCAGCAGCTCCGACAGGGTATGGACCTACAATGAGCAGTTCTTC	CASSSDRVWTYNEQFF
-	TRBV24-1	TRBJ2-3	TRBD1	TGTGCCACCAGTGACCCGGGACAGGGACCAGATACGCAGTATTTT	CATSDPGQGPDTQYF
-	TRBV27	TRBJ1-4	TRBD1	TGTGCCAGCGGGTCAGGGGGCTCGGCTAATGAAAAACTGTTTTTT	CASGSGGSANEKLFF
few	TRBV6-5	TRBJ2-2	-	TGTGCCAGCAGTCCCGGACTGTCGAACACCGGGGAGCTGTTTTTT	CASSPGLSNTGELFF
-	TRBV18	TRBJ1-5	-	TGTGCCAGCTCACCGGAAGCCGGGACACTCAGGCCCCAGCATTTT	CASSPEAGTLRPQHF
-	TRBV24-1	TRBJ2-1	-	TGTGCCACCAGTGATCGGCGGCCTGTTTTCAATGAGCAGTTCTTC	CATSDRRPVFNEQFF
-	TRBV5-8	TRBJ1-4	-	TGTGCCAGCAGTAGGGACACCAATGAAAAACTGTTTTTT	CASSRDTNEKLFF
few	TRBV4-1	TRBJ1-4	-	TGCGCCAGCAGCTTCAGGCTGGCAACTAATGAAAAACTGTTTTTT	CASSFRLATNEKLFF
-	TRBV25-1	TRBJ1-2	-	TGTGCCAGCAGTGAATATTCAGGCTACACCTTC	CASSEYSGYTF
-	TRBV2	TRBJ1-1	-	TGTGCCAGCAGTGACCCAGGACTCTTGAACACTGAAGCTTTCTTT	CASSDPGLLNTEAFF
-	TRBV12-5	TRBJ1-4	TRBD1	TGTGCTAGTGGTCTGGGACAGCTGGCAACTAATGAAAAACTGTTTTTT	CASGLGQLATNEKLFF
-	TRBV28	TRBJ2-2	-	TGTGCCAGCAGTTTTTATCCACCGGGACATAAAGCCGGGGAGCTGTTTTTT	CASSFYPPGHKAGELFF
few	TRBV7-2	TRBJ2-7	-	TGTGCCAGCAGCTTAACGGTCACGTCCTACGAGCAGTACTTC	CASSLTVTSYEQYF
-	TRBV24-1	TRBJ2-3	TRBD2	TGTGCCACCAGTCGAAGCGGGAGGGCAGATACGCAGTATTTT	CATSRSGRADTQYF
-	TRBV25-1	TRBJ1-2	-	TGTGCCAGCAGTGAATCCGGCCGCCGGGGAAATGGCTACACCTTC	CASSESGRRGNGYTF
-	TRBV6-6	TRBJ2-4	-	TGTGCCAGCAGACGAGCAGGGGGGTGGGTGGATCAGTACTTC	CASRRAGGWVDQYF
-	TRBV19	TRBJ2-7	-	TGTGCCAGTACTAACGGACACAACCCATTCGAGCAGTACTTC	CASTNGHNPFEQYF
-	TRBV6-5	TRBJ1-1	TRBD1	TGTGCCAGCAGGGACGGGACAGCGAACACTGAAGCTTTCTTT	CASRDGTANTEAFF
-	TRBV12-3/TRBV12-4	TRBJ2-3	-	TGTGCCAGCGTCGGACTCACAGATACGCAGTATTTT	CASVGLTDTQYF
-	TRBV6-1	TRBJ2-1	-	TGTGCCAGCAGTGAAGATAGCTCCTACAATGAGCAGTTCTTC	CASSEDSSYNEQFF
-	TRBV27	TRBJ2-7	TRBD2	TGTGCCAGCAGTTTGTTGGGGAACCGGGACTATATCTACGAGCAGTACTTC	CASSLLGNRDYIYEQYF
-	TRBV19	TRBJ2-1	TRBD1	TGTGCCAGTAGTTTCAGGGGGTTCTCCTACAATGAGCAGTTCTTC	CASSFRGFSYNEQFF
-	TRBV6-4	TRBJ2-1	TRBD2	TGTGCCAGCAGAAGAATAGCGGGGTACAATGAGCAGTTCTTC	CASRRIAGYNEQFF